A selection of T cell receptor beta chains follows, all from one sample in a study of blood T cells in healthy people across ages. TCRdb re-analysed the 5' RACE reads in MiXCR, keeping a single row per CDR3 protein. The sample yields nearly 800,000 distinct CDR3 sequences, 56% seen once. The sample taken for sequencing was blood. The receptors derive from a man aged 35-49 years in good health. Both conserved end residues are part of each CDR3. Fields, in order: J gene, V gene, CDR3 protein.

TRBJ2-5 | TRBV2 | CASPGPDPIRQETQYF
TRBJ1-2 | TRBV9 | CASSPPTGIYGYTF
TRBJ2-1 | TRBV9 | CASSVREGPGGEQFF
TRBJ2-3 | TRBV2 | CASSGDPNGLDTQYF
TRBJ2-1 | TRBV29-1 | CSVEEQGRSYNEQFF
TRBJ2-7 | TRBV27 | CASSSPRPGYEQYF
TRBJ2-2 | TRBV5-1 | CASSSRQSTGELFF
TRBJ2-1 | TRBV2 | CASRISGGAINEQFF
TRBJ2-1 | TRBV5-4 | CASSTGLGNEQFF
TRBJ2-1 | TRBV28 | CASSLPAGVNEQFF
TRBJ2-3 | TRBV28 | CASGTLGRTDTQYF
TRBJ2-1 | TRBV5-6 | CASSLVKGLYNEQFF
TRBJ2-3 | TRBV9 | CASSAYALSPIKSTDTQYF
TRBJ2-5 | TRBV28 | CASNQGLSETQYF
TRBJ1-2 | TRBV5-1 | CASSTNPDNGYTF
TRBJ1-2 | TRBV20-1 | CSARRGVGGYTF
TRBJ2-3 | TRBV30 | CAWTGTLDTQYF
TRBJ1-1 | TRBV5-1 | CASSLEGTGLEAFF
. | TRBV20-1 | CSVGLAAFEQYF